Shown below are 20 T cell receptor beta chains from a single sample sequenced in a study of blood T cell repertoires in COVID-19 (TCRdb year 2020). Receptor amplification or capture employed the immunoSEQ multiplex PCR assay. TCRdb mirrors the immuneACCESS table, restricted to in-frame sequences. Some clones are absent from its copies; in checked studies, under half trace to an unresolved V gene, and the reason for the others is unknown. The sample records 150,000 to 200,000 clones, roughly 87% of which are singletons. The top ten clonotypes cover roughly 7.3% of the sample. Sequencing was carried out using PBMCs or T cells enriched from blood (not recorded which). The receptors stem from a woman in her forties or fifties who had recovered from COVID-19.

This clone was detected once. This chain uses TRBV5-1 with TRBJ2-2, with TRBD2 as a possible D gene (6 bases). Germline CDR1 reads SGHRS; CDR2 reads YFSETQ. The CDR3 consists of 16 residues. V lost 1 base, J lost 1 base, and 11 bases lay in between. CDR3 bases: TGCGCCAGCAGCTTGTTGGAGGGCGGGAACACCGGGGAGCTGTTTTTT. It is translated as CASSLLEGGNTGELFF.

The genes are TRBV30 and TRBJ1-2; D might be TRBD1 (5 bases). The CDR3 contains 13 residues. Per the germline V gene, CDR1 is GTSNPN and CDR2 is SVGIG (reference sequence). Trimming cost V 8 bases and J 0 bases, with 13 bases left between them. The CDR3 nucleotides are TGTGCCCGTGACAGTCGCCCTAACTATGGCTACACCTTC. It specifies CARDSRPNYGYTF. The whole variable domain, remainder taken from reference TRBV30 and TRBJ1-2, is SQTIHQWPATLVQPVGSPLSLECTVEGTSNPNLYWYRQAAGRGLQLLFYSVGIGQISSEVPQNLSASRPQDRQFILSSKKLLLSDSGFYLCARDSRPNYGYTFGSGTRLTVV.

For the CDR3, the DNA is TGCGCCAGCAGCTTCCGGGAGGCCGCCAGGGATACGCAGTATTTT. It is translated as CASSFREAARDTQYF. The chain uses TRBV5-1 and TRBJ2-3; 7 nucleotides line up with TRBD2. The length of the CDR3 is 15 residues. The ends lost 2 bases at V and 6 bases at J; junction bases unmatched: 9. Germline V lookup: CDR1 SGHRS, CDR2 YFSETQ.

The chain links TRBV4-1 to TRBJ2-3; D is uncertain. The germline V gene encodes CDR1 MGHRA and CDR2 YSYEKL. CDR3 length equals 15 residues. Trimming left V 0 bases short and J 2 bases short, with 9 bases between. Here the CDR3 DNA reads TGCGCCAGCAGCCAAGATCGGCTAGTCACAGATACGCAGTATTTT. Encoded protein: CASSQDRLVTDTQYF.

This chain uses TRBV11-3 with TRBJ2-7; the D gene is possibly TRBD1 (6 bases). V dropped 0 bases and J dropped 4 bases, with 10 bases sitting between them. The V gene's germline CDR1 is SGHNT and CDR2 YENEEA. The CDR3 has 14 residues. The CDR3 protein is CASSLDQDRYEQYF. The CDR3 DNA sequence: TGTGCCAGCAGCTTAGATCAGGACAGATACGAGCAGTACTTC.

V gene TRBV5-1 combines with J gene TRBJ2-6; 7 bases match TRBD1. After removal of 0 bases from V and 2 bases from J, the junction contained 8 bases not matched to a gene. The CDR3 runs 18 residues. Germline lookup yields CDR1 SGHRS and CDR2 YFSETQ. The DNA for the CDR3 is TGCGCCAGCAGCTTGGCGTATTCAGGGGGAGCTGGGGCCAACGTCCTGACTTTC. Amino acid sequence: CASSLAYSGGAGANVLTF.

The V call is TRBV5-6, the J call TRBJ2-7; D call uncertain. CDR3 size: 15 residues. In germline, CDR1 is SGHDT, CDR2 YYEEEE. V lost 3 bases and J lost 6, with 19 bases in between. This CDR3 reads CASSYERTITGEQYF. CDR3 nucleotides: TGTGCCAGCAGCTACGAACGCACAATCACGGGCGAGCAGTACTTC. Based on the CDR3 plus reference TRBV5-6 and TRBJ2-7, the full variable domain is DAGVTQSPTHLIKTRGQQVTLRCSPKSGHDTVSWYQQALGQGPQFIFQYYEEEERQRGNFPDRFSGHQFPNYSSELNVNALLLGDSALYLCASSYERTITGEQYFGPGTRLTVT.

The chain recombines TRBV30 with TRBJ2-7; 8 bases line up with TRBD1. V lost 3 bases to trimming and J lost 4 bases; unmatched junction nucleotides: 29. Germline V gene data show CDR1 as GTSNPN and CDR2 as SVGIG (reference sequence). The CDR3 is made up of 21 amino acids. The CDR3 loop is CAWRRDRTHGATLSGNYEQYF. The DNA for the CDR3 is TGTGCCTGGAGGAGGGACAGGACACATGGAGCCACTTTGAGCGGAAATTACGAGCAGTACTTC.

CDR3 sequence (DNA): TGTGCCAGCAGTTTCTTTGGCGCGGGAAGCAATCAGCCCCAGCATTTT. Translation gives CASSFFGAGSNQPQHF. The chain uses TRBV28 and TRBJ1-5, with D unclear. The V gene's germline CDR1 is MDHEN and CDR2 SYDVKM. The CDR3 runs to 16 residues. V lost 3 bases and J lost 1, with 13 bases in between.

The CDR3 loop is CASSPFGGFNQPQHF. The DNA for the CDR3 is TGTGCCAGCAGCCCCTTTGGCGGATTCAATCAGCCCCAGCATTTT. This chain uses TRBV3-1 (or the pseudogene TRBV3-2) with TRBJ1-5; D uncertain. Trimming shortened V by 4 bases and J by 3 bases, and 13 bases separated the two germline ends. This CDR3 is 15 amino acids long. Germline lookup yields CDR1 LGHDT and CDR2 YNNKEL (reference sequence).

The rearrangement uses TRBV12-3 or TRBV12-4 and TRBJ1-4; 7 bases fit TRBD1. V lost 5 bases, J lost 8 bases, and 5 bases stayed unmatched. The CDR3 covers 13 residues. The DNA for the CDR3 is TGTGCCAGCAGTCGACAGGGCTGGGAAAAACTGTTTTTT. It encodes CASSRQGWEKLFF.

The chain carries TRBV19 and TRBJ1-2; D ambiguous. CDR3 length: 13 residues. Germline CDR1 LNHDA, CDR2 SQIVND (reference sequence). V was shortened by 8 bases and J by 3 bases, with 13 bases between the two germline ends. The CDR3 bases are TGTGCCAGTGCCCAGGAAAATGACTATGGCTACACCTTC. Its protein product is CASAQENDYGYTF.

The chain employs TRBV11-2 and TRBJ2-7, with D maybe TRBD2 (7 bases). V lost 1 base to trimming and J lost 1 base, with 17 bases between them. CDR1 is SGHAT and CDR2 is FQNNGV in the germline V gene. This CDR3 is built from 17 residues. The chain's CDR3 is CASSLGSGGAKSYEQYF. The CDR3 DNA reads TGTGCCAGCAGCTTAGGGTCTGGGGGGGCTAAATCCTACGAGCAGTACTTC. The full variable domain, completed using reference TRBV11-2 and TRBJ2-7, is EAGVAQSPRYKIIEKRQSVAFWCNPISGHATLYWYQQILGQGPKLLIQFQNNGVVDDSQLPKDRFSAERLKGVDSTLKIQPAKLEDSAVYLCASSLGSGGAKSYEQYFGPGTRLTVT.

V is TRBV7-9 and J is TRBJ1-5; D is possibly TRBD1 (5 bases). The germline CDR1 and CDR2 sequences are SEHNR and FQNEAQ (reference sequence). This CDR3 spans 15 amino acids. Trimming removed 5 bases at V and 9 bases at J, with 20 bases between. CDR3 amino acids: CASSGTAGPMGPQHF. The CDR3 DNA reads TGTGCCAGCAGCGGCACTGCAGGGCCTATGGGGCCCCAGCATTTT.

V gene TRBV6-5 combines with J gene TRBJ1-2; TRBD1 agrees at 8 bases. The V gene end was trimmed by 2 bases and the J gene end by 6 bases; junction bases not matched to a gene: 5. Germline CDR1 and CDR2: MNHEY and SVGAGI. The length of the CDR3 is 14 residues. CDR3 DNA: TGTGCCAGCAGTTACACAGGGGGTCAGAATGGCTACACCTTC. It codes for CASSYTGGQNGYTF.

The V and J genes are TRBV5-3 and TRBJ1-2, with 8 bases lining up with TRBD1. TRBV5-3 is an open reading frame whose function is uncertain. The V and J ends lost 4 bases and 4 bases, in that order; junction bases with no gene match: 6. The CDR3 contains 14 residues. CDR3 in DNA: TGTGCCAGAAGCCCTAGGACAGGGAGCTATGGCTACACCTTC. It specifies CARSPRTGSYGYTF.

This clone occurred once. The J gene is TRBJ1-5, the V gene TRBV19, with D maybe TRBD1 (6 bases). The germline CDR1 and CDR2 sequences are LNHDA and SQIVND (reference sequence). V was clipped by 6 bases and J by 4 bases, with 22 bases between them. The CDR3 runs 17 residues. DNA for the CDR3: TGTGCCAGTAGCCACTTCTTGGGGGGGCAAGGGAATCAGCCCCAGCATTTT. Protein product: CASSHFLGGQGNQPQHF.

This CDR3 reads CASSEAPIFPEETQYF. CDR3 bases: TGTGCCAGCAGTGAAGCGCCCATTTTTCCGGAAGAGACCCAGTACTTC. V gene TRBV6-1 combines with J gene TRBJ2-5; no definite D call. The length of the CDR3 is 16 residues. Germline V gene sequence: CDR1 MNHNS, CDR2 SASEGT. V was shortened by 0 bases and J by 3 bases, with 14 bases between the two germline ends.

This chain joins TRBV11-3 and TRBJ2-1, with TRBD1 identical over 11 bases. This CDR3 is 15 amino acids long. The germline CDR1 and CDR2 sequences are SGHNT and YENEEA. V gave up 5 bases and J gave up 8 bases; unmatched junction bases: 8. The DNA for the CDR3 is TGTGCCAGCAGCCCCCGGACAGGGGGCGGCCATGAGCAGTTCTTC. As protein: CASSPRTGGGHEQFF.

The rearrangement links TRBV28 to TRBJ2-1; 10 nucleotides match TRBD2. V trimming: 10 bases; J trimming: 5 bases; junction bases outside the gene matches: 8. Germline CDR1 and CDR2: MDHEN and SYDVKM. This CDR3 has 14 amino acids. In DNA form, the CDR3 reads TGTGCCATTCAAACTAGCGGGACAAACAATGAGCAGTTCTTC. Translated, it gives CAIQTSGTNNEQFF.